The following is a TCR beta chain sequence with its context. What it binds is unknown. The entry originates in a study of cytomegalovirus exposure and HLA in healthy donors. Study context: Earlier work reported approximately 100 million unique TCR beta sequences from 150 million to 200 million T cells. Findings and caveats of the study: Reportedly, fewer N-insertions than the roughly 700-donor mean appeared in an Asian-associated ancestry cluster in a later analysis. The CMV antigen specificity of a few CMV-associated chains was confirmed through in vitro analysis. Later analysis associated a missense DCLRE1C variant with TCR beta V- and J-gene trimming.

This CDR3 spans 14 amino acids. CDR1 and CDR2 (germline): SGHNT, YYREEE (reference sequence). PCR used 60 Vbeta primers and 13 Jbeta primers. This table comes from immunoSEQ multiplex PCR, and its TCRdb copy is limited to in-frame clones, with some not included. Its clone listing holds approximately 140,000 clones. V usage is TRBV5-4 and J usage is TRBJ2-5, with a tentative D call TRBD1 (6 bases). Near its end, the DNA agrees better with TRBJ2-7, so the J call may be wrong. The sequencing input was PBMCs. This clonotype was obtained from a man in his forties in good health and CMV-seronegative. The CDR3: CASSKAQGWDEQYF. DNA of the CDR3: TGTGCCAGCAGCAAGGCGCAGGGGTGGGACGAGCAGTACTTC.